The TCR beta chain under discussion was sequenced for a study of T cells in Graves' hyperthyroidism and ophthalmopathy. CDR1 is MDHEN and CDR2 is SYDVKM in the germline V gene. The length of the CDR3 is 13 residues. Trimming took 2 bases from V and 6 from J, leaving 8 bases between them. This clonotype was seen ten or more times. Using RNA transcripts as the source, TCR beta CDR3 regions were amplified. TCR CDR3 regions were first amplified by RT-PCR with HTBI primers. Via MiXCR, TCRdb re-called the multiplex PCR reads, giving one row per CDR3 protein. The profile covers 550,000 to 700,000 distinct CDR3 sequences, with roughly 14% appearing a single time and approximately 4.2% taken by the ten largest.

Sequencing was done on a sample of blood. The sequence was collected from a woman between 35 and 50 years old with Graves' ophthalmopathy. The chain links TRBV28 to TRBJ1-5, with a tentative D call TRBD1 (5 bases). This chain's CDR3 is CASSLGGSQPQHF. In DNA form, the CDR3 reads TGTGCCAGCAGTTTAGGGGGTAGTCAGCCCCAGCATTTT.